A single sample is the source of the 7 T cell receptor beta chains below, sequenced in a study of CD8 T cells in ankylosing spondylitis (dated by TCRdb to between 2016 and 2019). The research as a whole found: Blood from ankylosing spondylitis patients appeared to be characterized by a TCR beta motif made up of seven or eight highly homologous amino acid variants.

No antigens are known for them. The library was generated by 5' RACE. TCRdb names Illumina HiSeq 2500 as the instrument used. The public sequencing data were trimmed at Q25 with fastp and processed into clonotypes with MiXCR by TCRdb, which kept only in-frame beta chains. Records with the same CDR3 protein are collapsed into one entry carrying the most frequent genes and DNA. The sample has over 700,000 distinct CDR3 sequences on record, around 19% of them singletons. Approximately 18% of the sample goes to the ten largest clones. The sample was blood, either unsorted or a sorted T cell fraction (not recorded which). Receptors originate from a male donor with ankylosing spondylitis.

V gene TRBV5-1 combines with J gene TRBJ2-1; D is ambiguous. Trimming removed 0 bases at V and 3 bases at J, with 7 bases between. CDR1 is SGHRS and CDR2 is YFSETQ in the germline V gene. The CDR3 spans 14 residues. The CDR3: CASSLEQFYNEQFF. CDR3 bases: TGCGCCAGCAGCTTGGAACAGTTCTACAATGAGCAGTTCTTC.

This clonotype was detected a few times. This chain joins TRBV4-1 and TRBJ2-5; D is unclear. Germline V gene lookup returns CDR1 MGHRA and CDR2 YSYEKL. The V gene lost 1 base and the J gene lost 2 bases, with 8 bases spanning the gap. CDR3 length equals 14 residues. The CDR3 spells CASSQGHLQETQYF. The CDR3 DNA sequence: TGCGCCAGCAGCCAAGGCCACCTACAAGAGACCCAGTACTTC.

V gene TRBV20-1 combines with J gene TRBJ2-1, with 10 bases identical to TRBD1. Germline CDR1 DFQATT, CDR2 SNEGSKA (reference sequence). The V and J ends lost 4 bases and 8 bases, in that order; junction bases with no gene match: 5. The CDR3 is made up of 13 amino acids. CDR3 in amino acids: CSATTGGIDEQFF. The CDR3 DNA follows: TGCAGTGCTACGACAGGGGGCATCGATGAGCAGTTCTTC.

This chain joins TRBV6-6 and TRBJ2-2; TRBD2 is a possible D gene (5 bases). The CDR3 spans 15 residues. Germline CDR1 is MNHNY and CDR2 is SVGAGI (reference sequence). Between the trimmed V and J ends, which lost 2 bases and 6 bases, there was a span of 13 bases. DNA of the CDR3: TGTGCCAGCAGTTACACTAGTCCCCCGGCCGGGGAGCTGTTTTTT. Its protein product is CASSYTSPPAGELFF.

The chain has TRBV28 and TRBJ1-2, with a tentative D call TRBD1 (6 bases). Germline lookup yields CDR1 MDHEN and CDR2 SYDVKM. The CDR3 is 15 residues long. The V end was cut by 3 bases, the J end by 8 bases, with 19 bases between. CDR3: CASSFPRGRGGGYTF. The CDR3 DNA follows: TGTGCCAGCAGTTTCCCTAGGGGCAGGGGAGGCGGCTACACCTTC.

This clonotype was observed a handful of times. V usage is TRBV5-4 and J usage is TRBJ2-6; D call uncertain. This CDR3 is 14 amino acids long. The germline CDR1 and CDR2 sequences are SGHNT and YYREEE (reference sequence). The V and J ends lost 4 bases and 2 bases respectively, with 7 bases between them. CDR3 nucleotide sequence: TGTGCCAGCAGCACGATGACTGGGGCCAACGTCCTGACTTTC. Translating it yields CASSTMTGANVLTF. Combining the CDR3 with reference TRBV5-4 and TRBJ2-6 gives the whole variable domain ETGVTQSPTHLIKTRGQQVTLRCSSQSGHNTVSWYQQALGQGPQFIFQYYREEENGRGNFPPRFSGLQFPNYSSELNVNALELDDSALYLCASSTMTGANVLTFGAGSRLTVL.

V usage is TRBV12-3 or TRBV12-4 and J usage is TRBJ2-7; 7 nucleotides align to TRBD2. The V segment lost 9 bases and the J segment 0 bases; nucleotides outside the gene matches: 5. This CDR3 spans 13 amino acids. CDR3 sequence: CASRGENSYEQYF. The CDR3 DNA follows: TGTGCCAGTCGGGGGGAAAACTCCTACGAGCAGTACTTC.